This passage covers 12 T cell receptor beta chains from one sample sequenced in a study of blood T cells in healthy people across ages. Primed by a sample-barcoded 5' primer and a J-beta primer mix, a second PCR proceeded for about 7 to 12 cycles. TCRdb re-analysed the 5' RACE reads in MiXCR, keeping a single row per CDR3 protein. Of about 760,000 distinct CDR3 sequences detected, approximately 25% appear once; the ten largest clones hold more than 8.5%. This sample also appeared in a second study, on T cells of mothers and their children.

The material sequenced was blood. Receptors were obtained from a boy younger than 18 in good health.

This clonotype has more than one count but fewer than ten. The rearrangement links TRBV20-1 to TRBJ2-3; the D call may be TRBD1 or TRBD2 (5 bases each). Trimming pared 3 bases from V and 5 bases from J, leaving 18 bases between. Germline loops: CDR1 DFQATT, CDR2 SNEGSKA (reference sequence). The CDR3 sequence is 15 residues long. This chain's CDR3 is CSASLGARVVDTQYF. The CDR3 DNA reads TGCAGTGCTAGCCTCGGGGCCCGGGTGGTAGATACGCAGTATTTT.

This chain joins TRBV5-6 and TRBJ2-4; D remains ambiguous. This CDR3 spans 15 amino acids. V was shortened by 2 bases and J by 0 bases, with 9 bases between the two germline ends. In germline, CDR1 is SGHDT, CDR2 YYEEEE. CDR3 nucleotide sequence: TGTGCCAGCAGCTTAAAACAAGTAGCCAAAAACATTCAGTACTTC. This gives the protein CASSLKQVAKNIQYF.

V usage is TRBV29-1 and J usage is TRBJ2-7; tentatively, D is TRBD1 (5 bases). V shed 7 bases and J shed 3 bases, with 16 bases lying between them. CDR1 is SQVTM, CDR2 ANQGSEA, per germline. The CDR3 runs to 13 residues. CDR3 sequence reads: CSATQGPLYEQYF. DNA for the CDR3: TGCAGCGCCACGCAGGGTCCCCTCTACGAGCAGTACTTC.

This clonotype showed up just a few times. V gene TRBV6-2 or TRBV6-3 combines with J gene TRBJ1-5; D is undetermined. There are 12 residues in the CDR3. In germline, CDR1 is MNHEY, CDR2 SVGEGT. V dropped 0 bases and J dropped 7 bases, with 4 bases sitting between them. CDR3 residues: CASSYSQQPQHF. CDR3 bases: TGTGCCAGCAGTTACTCGCAACAGCCCCAGCATTTT.

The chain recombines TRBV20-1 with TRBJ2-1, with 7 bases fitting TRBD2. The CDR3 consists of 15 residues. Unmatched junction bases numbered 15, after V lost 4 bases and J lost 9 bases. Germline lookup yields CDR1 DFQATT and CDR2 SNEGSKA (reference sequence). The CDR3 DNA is TGCAGTGCTATAAGGGCGGGGGTGGAGAGGGGTGAGCAGTTCTTC. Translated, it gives CSAIRAGVERGEQFF.

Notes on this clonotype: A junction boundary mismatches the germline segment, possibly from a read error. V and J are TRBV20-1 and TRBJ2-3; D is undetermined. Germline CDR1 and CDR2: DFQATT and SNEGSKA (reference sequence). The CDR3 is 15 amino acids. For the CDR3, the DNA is TGCAGTGCTAGAGATCCTAAGCTTCCGCCAGATGCGCAGTATTTT. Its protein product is CSARDPKLPPDAQYF.

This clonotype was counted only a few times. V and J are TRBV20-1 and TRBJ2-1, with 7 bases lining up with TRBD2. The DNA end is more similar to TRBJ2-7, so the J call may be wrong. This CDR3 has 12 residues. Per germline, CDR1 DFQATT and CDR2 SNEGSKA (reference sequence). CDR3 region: CSARDGREWQYF. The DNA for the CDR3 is TGCAGTGCTAGAGATGGGCGGGAGTGGCAGTACTTC.

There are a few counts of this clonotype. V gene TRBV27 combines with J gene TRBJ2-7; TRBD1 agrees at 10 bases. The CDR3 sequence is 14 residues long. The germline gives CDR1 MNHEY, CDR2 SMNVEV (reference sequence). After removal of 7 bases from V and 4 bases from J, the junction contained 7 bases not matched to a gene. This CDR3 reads CASKWGTGDYEQYF. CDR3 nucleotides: TGTGCCAGCAAGTGGGGGACAGGGGATTACGAGCAGTACTTC.

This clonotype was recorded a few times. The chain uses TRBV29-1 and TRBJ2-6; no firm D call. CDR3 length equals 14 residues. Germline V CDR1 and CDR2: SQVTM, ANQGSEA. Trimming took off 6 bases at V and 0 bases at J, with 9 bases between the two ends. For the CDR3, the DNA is TGCAGCGTCCAGGCCCTCTCTGGGGCCAACGTCCTGACTTTC. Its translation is CSVQALSGANVLTF.

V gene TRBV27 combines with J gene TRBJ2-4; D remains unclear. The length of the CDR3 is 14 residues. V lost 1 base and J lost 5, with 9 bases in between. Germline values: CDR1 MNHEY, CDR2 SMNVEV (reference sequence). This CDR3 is CASSLFGRENIQYF. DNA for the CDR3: TGTGCCAGCAGTTTATTTGGCAGAGAAAACATTCAGTACTTC.

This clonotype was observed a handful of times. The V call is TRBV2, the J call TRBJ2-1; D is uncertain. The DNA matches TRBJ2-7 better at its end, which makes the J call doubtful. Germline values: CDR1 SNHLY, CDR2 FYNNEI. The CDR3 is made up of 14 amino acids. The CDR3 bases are TGTGCCAGCAGTCCTGGACGGCTAAATTACGAGCAGTACTTC. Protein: CASSPGRLNYEQYF.

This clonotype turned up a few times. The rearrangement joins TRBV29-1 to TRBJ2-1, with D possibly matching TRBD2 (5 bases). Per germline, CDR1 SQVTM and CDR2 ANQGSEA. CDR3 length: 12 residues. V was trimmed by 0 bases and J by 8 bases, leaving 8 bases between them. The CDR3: CSVEDLEDEQFF. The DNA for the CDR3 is TGCAGCGTTGAAGATCTGGAGGATGAGCAGTTCTTC.